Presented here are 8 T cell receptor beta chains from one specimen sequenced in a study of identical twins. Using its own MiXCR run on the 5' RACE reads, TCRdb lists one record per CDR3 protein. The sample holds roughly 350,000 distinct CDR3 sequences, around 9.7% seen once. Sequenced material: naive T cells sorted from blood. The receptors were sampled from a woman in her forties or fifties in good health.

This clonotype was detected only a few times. CDR3 DNA sequence: TGCAGCGTGGGGGGTGGGAGCCTCGGAGATACGCAGTATTTT. The encoded protein is CSVGGGSLGDTQYF. The chain has TRBV29-1 and TRBJ2-3; D might be TRBD2 (6 bases). Germline CDR1 is SQVTM and CDR2 is ANQGSEA. This CDR3 contains 14 residues. Between the trimmed V and J ends, which lost 6 bases and 5 bases, there was a span of 18 bases.

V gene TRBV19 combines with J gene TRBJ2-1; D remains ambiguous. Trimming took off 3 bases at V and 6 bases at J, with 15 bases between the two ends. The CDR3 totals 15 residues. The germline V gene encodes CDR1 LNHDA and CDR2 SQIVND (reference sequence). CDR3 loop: CASSISASQANEQFF. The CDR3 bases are TGTGCCAGTAGTATCTCGGCCTCGCAGGCCAATGAGCAGTTCTTC.

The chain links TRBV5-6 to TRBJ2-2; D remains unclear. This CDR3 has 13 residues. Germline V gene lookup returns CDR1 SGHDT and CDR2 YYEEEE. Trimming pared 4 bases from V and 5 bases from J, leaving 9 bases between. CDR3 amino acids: CASSQPVTGELFF. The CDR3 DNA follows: TGTGCCAGCAGCCAGCCGGTGACCGGGGAGCTGTTTTTT.

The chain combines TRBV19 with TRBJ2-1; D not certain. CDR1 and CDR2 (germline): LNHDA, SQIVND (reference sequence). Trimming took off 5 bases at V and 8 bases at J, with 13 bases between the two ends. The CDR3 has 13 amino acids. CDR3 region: CASSVLRSDEQFF. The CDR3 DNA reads TGTGCCAGTAGTGTCCTAAGGTCGGATGAGCAGTTCTTC.

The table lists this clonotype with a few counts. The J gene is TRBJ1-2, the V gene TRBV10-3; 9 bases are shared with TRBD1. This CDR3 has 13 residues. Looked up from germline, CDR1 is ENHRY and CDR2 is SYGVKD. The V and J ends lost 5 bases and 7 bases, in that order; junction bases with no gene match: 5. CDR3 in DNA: TGTGCCATCAGTACAGGGGGCGCGTCTGGCTACACCTTC. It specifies CAISTGGASGYTF.

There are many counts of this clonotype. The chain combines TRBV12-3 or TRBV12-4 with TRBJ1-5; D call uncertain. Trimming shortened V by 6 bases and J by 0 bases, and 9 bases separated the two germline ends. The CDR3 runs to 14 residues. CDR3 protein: CASRHGYSNQPQHF. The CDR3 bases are TGTGCCAGCAGGCACGGTTATAGCAATCAGCCCCAGCATTTT.

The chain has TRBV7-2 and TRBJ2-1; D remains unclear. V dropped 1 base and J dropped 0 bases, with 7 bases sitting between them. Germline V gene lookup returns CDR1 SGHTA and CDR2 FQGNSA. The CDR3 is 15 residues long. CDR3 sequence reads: CASSLGYASYNEQFF. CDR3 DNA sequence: TGTGCCAGCAGCTTAGGCTACGCCTCCTACAATGAGCAGTTCTTC.

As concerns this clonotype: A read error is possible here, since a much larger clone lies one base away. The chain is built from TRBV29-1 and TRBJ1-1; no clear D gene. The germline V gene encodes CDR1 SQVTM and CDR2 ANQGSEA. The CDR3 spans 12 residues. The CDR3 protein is CSVGRTNSEAFF. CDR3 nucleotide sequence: TGCAGCGTTGGTCGCACGAACTCTGAAGCTTTCTTT.